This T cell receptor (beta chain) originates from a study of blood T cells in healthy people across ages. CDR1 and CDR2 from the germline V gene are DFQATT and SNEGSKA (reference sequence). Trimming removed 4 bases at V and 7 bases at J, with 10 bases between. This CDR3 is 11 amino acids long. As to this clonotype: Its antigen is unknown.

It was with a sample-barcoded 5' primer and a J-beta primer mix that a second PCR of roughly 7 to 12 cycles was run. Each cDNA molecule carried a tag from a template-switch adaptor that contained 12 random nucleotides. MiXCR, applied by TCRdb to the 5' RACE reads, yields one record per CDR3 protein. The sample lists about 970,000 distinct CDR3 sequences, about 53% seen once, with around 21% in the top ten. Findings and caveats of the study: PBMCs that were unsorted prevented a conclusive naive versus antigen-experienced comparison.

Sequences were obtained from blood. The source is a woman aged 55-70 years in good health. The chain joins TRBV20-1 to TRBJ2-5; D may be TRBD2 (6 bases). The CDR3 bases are TGCAGTGCTATGCGGGAACGGACCCAGTACTTC. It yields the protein CSAMRERTQYF.